Reported below is one T cell receptor (beta chain). This specimen belongs to a study of cytomegalovirus exposure and HLA in healthy donors. The CDR3 contains 17 residues. Germline values: CDR1 LNHDA, CDR2 SQIVND (reference sequence). V was pared by 5 bases and J by 3 bases, with 13 bases of the junction left unmatched. The PCR contained 60 Vbeta and 13 Jbeta primers. Some clones are missing from TCRdb's copy, which holds only in-frame ones; the method was immunoSEQ multiplex PCR. The sample lists 150,000 to 200,000 clones; roughly 83% were seen once. The material sequenced was PBMCs. This TCR was recovered from a woman between 50 and 59 years old in good health and CMV-seronegative. V gene TRBV19 combines with J gene TRBJ2-1, with 7 bases that match TRBD2. CDR3 sequence: CASSPSAPGTNYNEQFF. CDR3 sequence (DNA): TGTGCCAGTAGTCCATCAGCCCCCGGGACTAACTACAATGAGCAGTTCTTC.